The 9 T cell receptor beta chains below all came from one sample that was sequenced in a study of OX40 agonist ivuxolimab in advanced cancers. Repertoires were generated with immunoSEQ multiplex PCR, while TCRdb's copy carries only in-frame clones and drops some. The sample holds about 71,000 clones; 81% are singletons and the top ten take roughly 4.7%. Here the sequenced sample was CD4+ or CD8+ T cells sorted from blood, taken in a trial of the OX40 agonist ivuxolimab. These receptors were collected from an adult with an advanced solid tumor such as melanoma, head and neck, liver or kidney cancer.

The rearrangement links TRBV6-5 to TRBJ1-6, with a tentative D call TRBD1 (6 bases). The length of the CDR3 is 14 residues. The ends were cut back, 5 bases at V and 5 bases at J, with 10 bases in the middle. From germline, CDR1 is MNHEY and CDR2 SVGAGI. In DNA, the CDR3 is TGTGCCAGCAGTCGGACAGAAGATAATTCACCCCTCCACTTT. Protein: CASSRTEDNSPLHF.

The chain joins TRBV6-6 to TRBJ2-2; D unclear. Germline CDR1 and CDR2: MNHNY and SVGAGI (reference sequence). Trimming left V 5 bases short and J 4 bases short, with 14 bases between. The CDR3 spans 15 residues. The CDR3: CASSPRTSPTGELFF. The DNA for the CDR3 is TGTGCCAGCAGTCCCCGGACCAGTCCCACCGGGGAGCTGTTTTTT.

J is TRBJ2-4 and V is TRBV30; a possible D gene is TRBD2 (6 bases). The V gene's germline CDR1 is GTSNPN and CDR2 SVGIG (reference sequence). Trimming took off 2 bases at V and 3 bases at J, with 11 bases between the two ends. This CDR3 spans 14 amino acids. CDR3 in DNA: TGTGCCTGGAGTCCGGGAGAAATCAAAAACATTCAGTACTTC. Protein: CAWSPGEIKNIQYF. The variable domain in full, completed from reference TRBV30 and TRBJ2-4, reads SQTIHQWPATLVQPVGSPLSLECTVEGTSNPNLYWYRQAAGRGLQLLFYSVGIGQISSEVPQNLSASRPQDRQFILSSKKLLLSDSGFYLCAWSPGEIKNIQYFGAGTRLSVL.

The chain links TRBV7-2 to TRBJ1-5; D not resolved. Trimming removed 4 bases at V and 2 bases at J, with 6 bases between. CDR3 size: 13 residues. The germline V gene has CDR1 SGHTA and CDR2 FQGNSA. The CDR3 spells CASSYIGNQPQHF. The CDR3 DNA reads TGTGCCAGCAGCTATATAGGCAATCAGCCCCAGCATTTT.

The gene calls are TRBV6-5 and TRBJ1-1, with 8 bases lining up with TRBD1. J gave up 6 bases and V 8 bases, and 8 bases lay outside the gene matches. This CDR3 contains 13 residues. Germline assignment: CDR1 MNHEY and CDR2 SVGAGI. The CDR3 DNA reads as TGTGCCAGCGGGCAGGGGGCGCCGGCTGAAGCTTTCTTT. Translating gives CASGQGAPAEAFF.

This chain links TRBV4-2 with TRBJ2-4; TRBD2 matches at 9 bases. The trim removed 4 bases at V and 5 bases at J, leaving 6 bases unmatched. CDR3 length: 15 residues. From germline, CDR1 is LGHNA and CDR2 YNFKEQ. The CDR3 region is CASSPTAGGQNIQYF. The CDR3, as DNA: TGTGCCAGCAGCCCAACAGCGGGAGGTCAAAACATTCAGTACTTC.

The chain links TRBV7-8 to TRBJ2-1; TRBD2 agrees at 10 bases. The CDR3 length is 15 residues. Trimming at V came to 5 bases and at J to 5 bases, leaving 6 bases not matched to a gene. Germline V gene lookup returns CDR1 SGHVS and CDR2 FQNEAQ. The CDR3 sequence: CASSKREGVDNEQFF. DNA of the CDR3: TGTGCCAGCAGCAAGCGGGAGGGAGTGGACAATGAGCAGTTCTTC.

J is TRBJ1-5 and V is TRBV19; TRBD1 matches at 7 bases. The germline V gene encodes CDR1 LNHDA and CDR2 SQIVND (reference sequence). This CDR3 contains 15 residues. V was pared by 3 bases and J by 7 bases, with 9 bases of the junction left unmatched. The DNA for the CDR3 is TGTGCCAGTAGTATTGGGCAGGGGGTAGAGCAGCCCCAGCATTTT. As protein: CASSIGQGVEQPQHF.

The chain combines TRBV2 with TRBJ2-6; D is uncertain. V lost 1 base and J 2 bases, leaving 3 bases between the germline ends. The CDR3 length is 14 residues. Germline CDR1 and CDR2: SNHLY and FYNNEI. CDR3 in DNA: TGTGCCAGCAGTGAAGAGGCTGGGGCCAACGTCCTGACTTTC. Translated, it gives CASSEEAGANVLTF.